This TCR beta chain came from a study of T cell responses to AZD1222 COVID-19 vaccine. About the study: Whether given at about 4 or about 12 weeks, second doses were pooled.

Sequencing was performed with immunoSEQ multiplex PCR; in TCRdb, only in-frame clones are kept and a portion is missing. The table shows more than 110,000 clones, with more than 85% occurring only once. The sample consisted of peripheral blood, taken on day 0 of AZD1222 vaccination. The TCR was taken from an adult in good health.

CDR3 nucleotide sequence: TGTGCCAGCAGTTCCTCTAAGGTCGTATCGAGCGGGAGACTTAATGAGCAGTTCTTC. Protein: CASSSSKVVSSGRLNEQFF. The chain joins TRBV28 to TRBJ2-1, with 8 bases that match TRBD2. This CDR3 comprises 19 residues. V gave up 4 bases and J gave up 7 bases; unmatched junction bases: 21. Germline CDR1 MDHEN, CDR2 SYDVKM.